These 7 T cell receptor beta chains came from one sample sequenced in a study of memory CD4+ T cells and cytomegalovirus serostatus (dated by TCRdb to between 2017 and 2020). Receptor amplification or capture employed the immunoSEQ multiplex PCR assay. The table comes from immuneACCESS by way of TCRdb, which keeps in-frame sequences with V and J called. Part of the clones is missing from these tables; in studies checked, under half for an unresolved V gene and the rest for unknown reasons. The sample table contains about 60,000 clones; only one count was recorded for 80% of them. In total, the top ten clones hold 0.53% of the sample. Single viable CD3+CD4+CD8-CD45RO+ cells were sorted as memory CD4+ T cells on a FACSAria II. The sequenced material came from memory CD4+ T cells from blood. All receptors derive from an adult in good health and CMV-seronegative. Some clones in this sample may be carry-over from other donors' samples.

The gene calls are TRBV6-1 and TRBJ2-2; D uncertain. This CDR3 region has 14 residues. Per germline, CDR1 MNHNS and CDR2 SASEGT. Trimming shortened V by 6 bases and J by 1 base, and 9 bases separated the two germline ends. CDR3 sequence: CASRSTVNTGELFF. The CDR3 coding sequence is TGTGCCAGCAGGAGCACGGTGAACACCGGGGAGCTGTTTTTT.

The chain uses TRBV11-2 and TRBJ2-1; 8 bases align to TRBD1. V trimming: 8 bases; J trimming: 4 bases; junction bases outside the gene matches: 19. Per germline, CDR1 SGHAT and CDR2 FQNNGV. This CDR3 region has 18 residues. This CDR3 reads CASRGLSSGTGHYNEQFF. CDR3 nucleotide sequence: TGTGCCAGCCGGGGCCTTTCGTCCGGGACAGGCCATTACAATGAGCAGTTCTTC.

The rearrangement uses TRBV5-1 and TRBJ2-7; TRBD1 agrees at 8 bases. The J segment lost 5 bases and the V segment lost 5 bases, leaving 9 bases of the junction unmatched. CDR3 length equals 14 residues. Germline V lookup: CDR1 SGHRS, CDR2 YFSETQ. CDR3 region: CASRAQGAADEQYF. The CDR3 DNA sequence: TGCGCCAGCAGGGCCCAGGGGGCTGCGGACGAGCAGTACTTC. Based on the CDR3 plus reference TRBV5-1 and TRBJ2-7, the full variable domain is KAGVTQTPRYLIKTRGQQVTLSCSPISGHRSVSWYQQTPGQGLQFLFEYFSETQRNKGNFPGRFSGRQFSNSRSEMNVSTLELGDSALYLCASRAQGAADEQYFGPGTRLTVT.

The rearrangement joins TRBV7-2 to TRBJ2-5, with 7 nucleotides matching TRBD2. The DNA end is more similar to TRBJ2-7, so the J call may be wrong. The germline CDR1 and CDR2 sequences are SGHTA and FQGNSA. CDR3 length: 15 residues. The CDR3 DNA reads as TGTGCCAGCAGCTTAGTATATGGGGGGGGCTACGAGCAGTACTTC. Translation: CASSLVYGGGYEQYF.

J is TRBJ1-1 and V is TRBV7-9; D is ambiguous. CDR1 is SEHNR and CDR2 is FQNEAQ in the germline V gene (reference sequence). CDR3 length: 15 amino acids. Trimming shortened V by 0 bases and J by 8 bases, and 16 bases separated the two germline ends. As DNA, the CDR3 is TGTGCCAGCAGCTTAGCTCCCAGCGAAGGTTTCGAAGCTTTCTTT. Translation gives CASSLAPSEGFEAFF.

The chain carries TRBV7-2 and TRBJ2-1; 9 nucleotides align to TRBD2. The CDR3 sequence is 17 residues long. Germline CDR1 is SGHTA and CDR2 is FQGNSA. The junction had 9 bases not matched to a gene; V was cut back by 2 bases and J by 4 bases. This CDR3 is CASSLRPLAGTYNEQFF. DNA of the CDR3: TGTGCCAGCAGCTTACGGCCTCTAGCGGGAACTTACAATGAGCAGTTCTTC.

The chain's CDR3 is CASSPQQTGSGEQYF. CDR3 bases: TGTGCCAGCTCACCGCAACAAACAGGGAGCGGCGAGCAGTACTTC. V gene TRBV18 combines with J gene TRBJ2-7; D perhaps matches TRBD1 (6 bases). Germline V gene data show CDR1 as KGHSH and CDR2 as LQKENI. The CDR3 length is 15 residues. Trimming stripped 3 bases from V and 6 bases from J, with 18 bases between.